This T cell receptor beta chain appears in the sequencing data of a study of blood T cell repertoires in COVID-19. As for the study in general: Acute and convalescent COVID-19 samples came from the United States, Italy and Spain.

Participant ages covered roughly 18 to 89 years across about two dozen US areas. Sequencing was performed with immunoSEQ multiplex PCR; in TCRdb, only in-frame clones are kept and a portion is missing. The table has about 260,000 clones, about 84% seen once; the top ten hold roughly 2%. The V and J ends lost 4 bases and 6 bases respectively, with 14 bases between them. CDR1 and CDR2 (germline): SGHNT, YYREEE (reference sequence). The CDR3 has 15 residues. The receptor was isolated from a woman between 50 and 59 years old who had recovered from COVID-19. Source material: PBMCs or T cells enriched from blood (not recorded which). The V gene is TRBV5-4, the J gene TRBJ1-6, with TRBD1 as a possible D gene (5 bases). This CDR3 reads CASSPRRGGNSPLHF. CDR3 DNA sequence: TGTGCCAGCAGCCCCCGGAGGGGCGGTAATTCACCCCTCCACTTT.